Here is one T cell receptor beta chain with its context. This clonotype showed up many times. What antigen it recognizes has not been identified. No base-level quality is on record; no much larger clone is a single base apart. These data originate in a study of T cells after yellow fever vaccination (dated by TCRdb to between 2018 and 2021). General notes on the study: The SMART-Seq v4 Ultra Low Input RNA kit was used to prepare libraries from fractions with low cell numbers. The cohort comprised two healthy male donors, one aged 18 to 30 and one aged 30 to 39 years. Bulk TCR alpha and beta repertoires were sequenced longitudinally to track T-cell clones before and after primary and booster YFV17D yellow fever vaccination. Blood was collected at multiple timepoints before and after primary and secondary immunization, and bulk PBMC replicates and cell subsets were isolated.

Broad study findings and their caveats: The study included only a couple of donors, which limits how far the findings can be generalized. Computational filtering was needed because FACS-sorted repertoires could contain abundant contaminating clonotypes from the bulk population. Most clones expanded after primary vaccination (96% of CD4 and about 85% of CD8) were re-detected after the booster, suggesting that broad memory maintenance occurred. A small fraction of clonotypes appeared in both the CD4 and CD8 compartments, likely as a result of convergent recombination. The secondary T-cell response was found to be weaker but faster than the primary response, with a peak reached on day 5 rather than on day 15.

TCR cDNA was made using 5'RACE template switching, a step that added a universal primer site and unique molecular identifiers. Priming for cDNA synthesis came from both the TCR alpha and TCR beta constant segments. Libraries were amplified in two PCR steps, with sample barcodes and sequencing adapters added in the second step. Sequencing of libraries was done on Illumina HiSeq 2500 (2x100 bp) or NovaSeq (2x150 bp). From the authors' description of their analysis: Demultiplexing of reads and collapsing into UMI consensus sequences were performed with MIGEC, and V(D)J alignment was carried out with MiXCR. Vaccine-responding clonotypes were identified with edgeR using replicate PBMC samples, with FDR below 0.01 and a log2 fold change above 5 up to day 15 being required. Bulk clonotypes were assigned CD4 or CD8 identity according to which sequenced CD4 or CD8 repertoire held them at higher abundance. The public reads were reanalyzed by TCRdb: fastp trimming at Q25, MiXCR alignment, in-frame beta chains only. All rows with the same CDR3 protein become a single entry with the most common DNA and genes. For this entry, the V and J calls and clone size follow TCRdb and not the study's own pipeline. Present in this sample are hundreds of thousands of distinct CDR3 sequences, about 6% of which were seen just once. The ten most abundant clones make up over 14% of the sample.

In the paper's terms, the treatment or condition label means: live attenuated yellow fever vaccine strain. Two biological replicates of bulk PBMCs were collected at each blood-draw timepoint. A standard Ficoll-Paque protocol was used to isolate PBMCs from peripheral blood. TriZol was used to extract RNA from bulk PBMCs, CD4 and CD8 fractions, and dextramer-positive and dextramer-negative fractions. The source of this sequence is a man aged 30 to 39 who received the YFV17D yellow fever vaccine. The specimen comprised PBMCs, sampled 5 days after the yellow fever booster vaccination.

For the CDR3, the sequence is CAWTGVRGTQYF. The DNA reads as follows: TGTGCCTGGACGGGGGTAAGGGGGACCCAGTACTTC. The sequence joins TRBV30 to TRBJ2-5; possibly the D gene is TRBD2, per 6 matching bases. The CDR3 has 12 amino acids, counting the end cysteine and phenylalanine. Of the read, only the CDR3 DNA is kept; its 36 bases are in frame from base 1. From a lookup of the germline V gene (reference sequence), CDR1 and CDR2 are GTSNPN and SVGIG. Trimming takes 4 bases from V and 7 bases from J, and the germline ends sit 13 bases apart. Reference TRBV30 and TRBJ2-5 proteins supply the regions before and after the CDR3; the full variable domain is: SQTIHQWPATLVQPVGSPLSLECTVEGTSNPNLYWYRQAAGRGLQLLFYSVGIGQISSEVPQNLSASRPQDRQFILSSKKLLLSDSGFYLCAWTGVRGTQYFGPGTRLLVL.